Below, 16 T cell receptor beta chains from the same sample are listed, as sequenced in a study of shared clonotypes between healthy human individuals. Clones were read by immunoSEQ multiplex PCR, and TCRdb kept only the in-frame ones, dropping some. The table lists millions of clones, 95% of them singletons. Input material: naive CD4+ T cells sorted from blood. Subset: CD45RA+ positively selected. These receptors were collected from a man aged 18 to 35 in good health.

This clone has just one count. Other DNA sequences within the sample encode an identical CDR3. V is TRBV29-1 and J is TRBJ1-1; tentative D call: TRBD1 (6 bases). The CDR3 has 13 amino acids. V lost 6 bases to trimming and J lost 4 bases, with 15 bases between them. CDR1 and CDR2 from the germline V gene are SQVTM and ANQGSEA. DNA of the CDR3: TGCAGCGTGGAACCAGGGGCCGGCACTGAAGCTTTCTTT. It specifies CSVEPGAGTEAFF.

The chain carries TRBV30 and TRBJ1-2; the D is unclear. V lost 0 bases and J 8 bases, leaving 13 bases between the germline ends. CDR1 and CDR2 (germline): GTSNPN, SVGIG (reference sequence). This CDR3 has 13 residues. CDR3 in DNA: TGTGCCTGGAGTGTACTAGAGGGAGGGGGCTACACCTTC. It is translated as CAWSVLEGGGYTF.

The rearrangement uses TRBV2 and TRBJ2-7; 10 positions match TRBD1. This CDR3 spans 14 amino acids. CDR1 is SNHLY and CDR2 is FYNNEI in the germline V gene. V was clipped by 7 bases and J by 6 bases; unmatched bases: 9. The CDR3 DNA is TGTGCCAGCACCCGACAGGGGGCGGTAGGCGAGCAGTACTTC. Translating it yields CASTRQGAVGEQYF.

The CDR3 sequence: CASSHRPDESSPLHF. Written as DNA, the CDR3 is TGCGCCAGCAGCCACCGGCCAGATGAGAGTTCACCCCTCCACTTT. The gene calls are TRBV5-1 and TRBJ1-6; no clear D. V was clipped by 4 bases and J by 9 bases, with 17 bases between them. CDR1 SGHRS and CDR2 YFSETQ come from the germline V gene. This CDR3 has 15 amino acids.

The J gene is TRBJ2-1, the V gene TRBV9; D possibly corresponds to TRBD1 (6 bases). Trimming took off 3 bases at V and 2 bases at J, with 12 bases between the two ends. Germline CDR1 and CDR2: SGDLS and YYNGEE. This CDR3 is 15 amino acids long. CDR3 loop: CASSGGGGTYNEQFF. In DNA form, the CDR3 reads TGTGCCAGCAGCGGAGGGGGTGGGACCTACAATGAGCAGTTCTTC.

The chain couples TRBV28 to TRBJ1-2, with 11 bases identical to TRBD1. There are 18 residues in the CDR3. Germline CDR1 and CDR2: MDHEN and SYDVKM. Trimming removed 7 bases from V and 2 bases from J; junction bases left unmatched: 15. Here the CDR3 reads CASTKDGQGAYPNYGYTF. Written as DNA, the CDR3 is TGTGCCAGCACCAAAGACGGACAGGGGGCCTACCCGAACTATGGCTACACCTTC.

Remarks on this clone: The identical CDR3 is also encoded by other nucleotide sequences in the sample. This chain uses TRBV30 with TRBJ2-4; possible D gene TRBD2, 7 bases. V lost 4 bases and J 2 bases, leaving 9 bases between the germline ends. The CDR3 is made up of 13 amino acids. Per germline, CDR1 GTSNPN and CDR2 SVGIG (reference sequence). The DNA for the CDR3 is TGTGCCTGGAAGGGGGGGACCAAAAACATTCAGTACTTC. This sequence encodes CAWKGGTKNIQYF.

This clone has just one count. The chain recombines TRBV7-2 with TRBJ1-5; TRBD1 agrees at 7 bases. The length of the CDR3 is 14 residues. V dropped 4 bases and J dropped 6; count of bases not matched to a gene: 6. CDR1 and CDR2 (germline): SGHTA, FQGNSA. DNA for the CDR3: TGTGCCAGCAGCTACAGACAGGGCATTCAGCCCCAGCATTTT. Protein: CASSYRQGIQPQHF.

The chain recombines TRBV11-3 with TRBJ2-3, with D perhaps TRBD1 or TRBD2 (5 bases each). CDR1 and CDR2 from the germline V gene are SGHNT and YENEEA. The CDR3 has 14 residues. Trimming shortened V by 1 base and J by 5 bases, and 10 bases separated the two germline ends. CDR3 residues: CASSLGGAGDTQYF. In DNA form, the CDR3 reads TGTGCCAGCAGCTTAGGAGGGGCCGGAGATACGCAGTATTTT.

The chain joins TRBV7-3 to TRBJ1-2, with 7 bases fitting TRBD1. Germline values: CDR1 SGHTA, CDR2 FQGTGA. The CDR3 has 14 residues. The ends lost 5 bases at V and 7 bases at J; junction bases unmatched: 10. This CDR3 reads CASSPSIAGGGYTF. CDR3 coding DNA: TGTGCCAGCAGCCCCTCCATCGCAGGGGGTGGCTACACCTTC.

This clone was recorded only once. V and J are TRBV28 and TRBJ1-1, with D maybe TRBD1 (5 bases). CDR1 is MDHEN, CDR2 SYDVKM, per germline. The CDR3 contains 13 residues. Trimming left V 3 bases short and J 11 bases short, with 16 bases between. The CDR3 nucleotides are TGTGCCAGCAGTTTTGGGGGACGCACGGGGGCTTTCTTT. Amino acid sequence: CASSFGGRTGAFF.

As to this clone: A junction boundary mismatches the germline segment, possibly from a read error. This chain links TRBV5-5 with TRBJ1-2; D is perhaps TRBD1 (5 bases). Germline CDR1 reads SGHKS; CDR2 reads YYEKEE (reference sequence). CDR3 length: 15 residues. In DNA form, the CDR3 reads TGTGCAAGCAAGGGGAACCGGGGCCCTGCCGGGTGGAACACCTTC. It is translated as CASKGNRGPAGWNTF.

The V gene is TRBV9, the J gene TRBJ1-1; tentative D call: TRBD1 (6 bases). Germline CDR1 is SGDLS and CDR2 is YYNGEE. Deletions cut 4 bases from V and 0 bases from J, with 16 bases between. The CDR3 extends over 16 amino acids. The CDR3 spells CASSSRTGTMNTEAFF. The CDR3 DNA is TGTGCCAGCAGCTCTAGGACGGGGACAATGAACACTGAAGCTTTCTTT.

The chain uses TRBV5-6 and TRBJ2-5, with 8 bases identical to TRBD2. The CDR3 extends over 14 amino acids. Germline CDR1 is SGHDT and CDR2 is YYEEEE. The junction had 5 bases not matched to a gene; V was cut back by 4 bases and J by 3 bases. Here the CDR3 reads CASSTGLAEETQYF. CDR3 sequence (DNA): TGTGCCAGCAGCACTGGACTAGCAGAAGAGACCCAGTACTTC.

The chain employs TRBV18 and TRBJ2-7; a possible D gene is TRBD1 (6 bases). V lost 4 bases and J 2 bases, leaving 18 bases between the germline ends. This CDR3 has 16 residues. Germline CDR1 is KGHSH and CDR2 is LQKENI. Here the CDR3 reads CASSLQQGKSAYEQYF. The CDR3 DNA follows: TGTGCCAGCTCACTACAACAGGGAAAAAGTGCCTACGAGCAGTACTTC.

As DNA, the CDR3 is TGTGCCTGGAGTTCCGGGACAGGGGGCCCCGGGGAGCTGTTTTTT. Protein sequence: CAWSSGTGGPGELFF. The rearrangement links TRBV30 to TRBJ2-2, with 12 bases aligning to TRBD1. The V gene end was trimmed by 2 bases and the J gene end by 6 bases; junction bases not matched to a gene: 4. Germline V gene lookup returns CDR1 GTSNPN and CDR2 SVGIG (reference sequence). The CDR3 runs to 15 residues.